These 7 T cell receptor beta chains were sequenced from one sample in a study of regulatory T cells in long-lasting Graves disease. With iRepertoire HTBI primers and Arm-PCR of CDR3 regions, TCR beta libraries were built. In TCRdb, the multiplex PCR reads were re-called with MiXCR into one record per CDR3 protein. This table has roughly 450,000 distinct CDR3 sequences, about 25% appearing once. Time point described: persistent/refractory GD, antithyroid drugs over 5 years with positive TRAb. The TCR library was prepared using RNA isolated from PBMCs. The sample here was peripheral blood mononuclear cells (PBMCs), taken when the disease was refractory, from a patient treated with antithyroid drugs. These receptors all come from a female donor with Graves disease.

The CDR3 sequence is CASRTGFNQPQHF. DNA for the CDR3: TGTGCCAGCAGGACAGGGTTCAATCAGCCCCAGCATTTT. V usage is TRBV6-1 and J usage is TRBJ1-5; 7 bases line up with TRBD1. The CDR3 runs 13 residues. CDR1 is MNHNS, CDR2 SASEGT, per germline. V was clipped by 6 bases and J by 3 bases; unmatched bases: 2.

The genes are TRBV6-1 and TRBJ2-5; no clear D gene. V shed 6 bases and J shed 1 base, with 15 bases lying between them. Germline CDR1 reads MNHNS; CDR2 reads SASEGT. The CDR3 extends over 15 amino acids. The CDR3 here is CASSLLPVSQETQYF. In DNA, the CDR3 is TGTGCCAGCAGCCTATTACCCGTCAGCCAAGAGACCCAGTACTTC.

This sequence joins TRBV27 and TRBJ2-7, with D possibly being TRBD1 (5 bases). The CDR3 covers 14 residues. Germline loops: CDR1 MNHEY, CDR2 SMNVEV (reference sequence). With 2 bases removed from V and 2 bases from J, the gap between germline ends came to 10 bases. For the CDR3, the DNA is TGTGCCAGCAGTTTAAAGGACAACACCTACGAGCAGTACTTC. Encoded protein: CASSLKDNTYEQYF.

This chain joins TRBV30 and TRBJ2-5, with TRBD2 matching over 12 bases. The CDR3 covers 15 residues. V was clipped by 2 bases and J by 0 bases; unmatched bases: 1. Germline CDR1 and CDR2: GTSNPN and SVGIG (reference sequence). CDR3 DNA: TGTGCCTGGAGTCGACTAGCGGGAGACCAAGAGACCCAGTACTTC. Encoded protein: CAWSRLAGDQETQYF.

This clonotype is a singleton in its sample. The CDR3 DNA reads as TGTGCCAGTGGCGCGGGGGCCTCCTACGAGCAGTACTTC. It yields the protein CASGAGASYEQYF. The V call is TRBV19, the J call TRBJ2-7; a weak D match, TRBD2 (7 bases). This CDR3 is built from 13 residues. V gave up 8 bases and J gave up 0 bases, with 11 bases separating them. Germline V gene data show CDR1 as LNHDA and CDR2 as SQIVND (reference sequence).

Ten or more counts support this clonotype. The chain recombines TRBV28 with TRBJ1-2, with D maybe TRBD1 (5 bases). Germline-derived CDR1 and CDR2 are MDHEN and SYDVKM. This CDR3 has 15 amino acids. Deletions cut 1 base from V and 2 bases from J, with 11 bases between. The chain's CDR3 is CASSLYGAVNYGYTF. The CDR3 DNA follows: TGTGCCAGCAGTTTATATGGGGCTGTGAACTATGGCTACACCTTC.

The V and J genes are TRBV3-1 and TRBJ2-2; no firm D call. Germline lookup yields CDR1 LGHDT and CDR2 YNNKEL (reference sequence). This CDR3 has 15 amino acids. V was pared by 1 base and J by 5 bases, with 11 bases between. CDR3 residues: CASSQGPLVTGELFF. The DNA of the CDR3 is TGTGCCAGCAGCCAAGGACCTCTAGTTACCGGGGAGCTGTTTTTT.